This TCR beta chain was identified during a study of CD8 T cells in ankylosing spondylitis. 5'-RACE, quantitative and with molecular barcodes, yielded the TCR beta libraries. TCRdb re-called the 5' RACE reads with MiXCR, one entry per CDR3 protein. The table shows more than 650,000 distinct CDR3 sequences, with approximately 12% occurring only once. A word on this clonotype: The antigen remains undetermined.

V was pared by 4 bases and J by 2 bases, with 15 bases between. Germline V lookup: CDR1 DFQATT, CDR2 SNEGSKA (reference sequence). This CDR3 is built from 14 residues. Findings and limits, study-wide: Disease-linked clones were found to be CD8+ and relatively rare in peripheral blood. Fewer than 10 highly homologous variants made up a TCR beta motif that seemed to typify ankylosing spondylitis blood.

Sample: blood, either unsorted or a sorted T cell fraction (not recorded which). The J gene is TRBJ2-7, the V gene TRBV20-1; a possible D gene is TRBD2 (6 bases). This clonotype originated in a male donor with ankylosing spondylitis. In DNA form, the CDR3 reads TGCAGTGCTAACCCTGGGACTGCCACCTACGAGCAGTACTTC. It specifies CSANPGTATYEQYF.